This TCR beta chain derives from a study of T-cell reconstitution after alpha-beta-depleted transplantation in children (dated by TCRdb to 2016 to 2017). Regarding the complete study: Using TCR repertoire profiling, the study quantitatively followed how T-cell immune reconstitution unfolded in children after TCRalphabeta/CD19-depleted allogeneic hematopoietic cell transplantation.

The germline V gene sets CDR1 to SGDLS and CDR2 to YYNGEE. Trimming takes 4 bases from V and 8 bases from J, and the germline ends sit 22 bases apart. From its cysteine to its phenylalanine, the CDR3 spans 16 amino acids. Just CDR3 DNA is preserved here, 48 bases in frame from base 1. To prepare the library, PCR was applied. The run used an Illumina HiSeq 2500. TCR library preparation used molecular barcoding, with unique molecular identifiers applied to normalize quantification of the TCRbeta repertoire. Clones were called with MiXCR by TCRdb after fastp trimmed the public reads at Q25, and only in-frame beta chains were retained. Records with the same CDR3 protein are collapsed into one entry carrying the most frequent genes and DNA. This sample is represented by under 450,000 distinct CDR3 sequences; about 14% of them were singletons. The ten largest clonotypes hold around 4.1% of the sample. This clonotype came up many times. It lacks a known antigen. No base qualities exist here, and no much larger clone lies one base off it.

Recombination linked TRBV9 to TRBJ2-1; the D element could tentatively be TRBD1 or TRBD2, as 5 bases agree for each. The TCR was taken from a human donor who donated a stem cell graft to a child with Fanconi anemia. Sequencing used PBMCs, obtained from the stem cell graft. The CDR3 is CASSPRGFSGRDEQFF. The nucleotide sequence is TGTGCCAGCAGCCCGAGGGGTTTCTCAGGCCGGGATGAGCAGTTCTTC. This CDR3, with the reference TRBV9 and TRBJ2-1 proteins standing in past its ends, gives the full variable domain DSGVTQTPKHLITATGQRVTLRCSPRSGDLSVYWYQQSLDQGLQFLIQYYNGEERAKGNILERFSAQQFPDLHSELNLSSLELGDSALYFCASSPRGFSGRDEQFFGPGTRLTVL.